This T cell receptor beta chain originates from a study of cytomegalovirus exposure and HLA in healthy donors. Study at large: Findings of an earlier analysis included under 140 million unique TCR beta sequences from some 200 million T cells. Study outcomes and limitations: A later analysis found common viral pathogens apparently linked to several of the most significant clusters. Most subjects had HLA-A and HLA-B alleles reportedly predicted accurately by TCR beta sequences. TCR beta chain V- and J-gene trimming was linked, in a later analysis, to a missense variant in DCLRE1C.

Worth noting for this clone: Its target is unknown.

PCR employed 60 Vbeta and 13 Jbeta primers. Sequencing used immunoSEQ multiplex PCR; TCRdb keeps in-frame clones, though not all of them. This table holds about 97,000 clones, roughly 73% found once. The germline CDR1 and CDR2 sequences are LGHNA and YSLEER. Between the trimmed V and J ends, which lost 9 bases and 2 bases, there was a span of 20 bases. The CDR3 spans 15 residues. The sequence derives from a man in his forties or fifties in good health and CMV-seronegative. What was sequenced was PBMCs. The V gene is TRBV4-3, the J gene TRBJ2-7, with D maybe TRBD1 (6 bases). The CDR3, as DNA: TGCGCCAGGATTCTCGAAAGACAGGACCCCTACGAGCAGTACTTC. It encodes CARILERQDPYEQYF.